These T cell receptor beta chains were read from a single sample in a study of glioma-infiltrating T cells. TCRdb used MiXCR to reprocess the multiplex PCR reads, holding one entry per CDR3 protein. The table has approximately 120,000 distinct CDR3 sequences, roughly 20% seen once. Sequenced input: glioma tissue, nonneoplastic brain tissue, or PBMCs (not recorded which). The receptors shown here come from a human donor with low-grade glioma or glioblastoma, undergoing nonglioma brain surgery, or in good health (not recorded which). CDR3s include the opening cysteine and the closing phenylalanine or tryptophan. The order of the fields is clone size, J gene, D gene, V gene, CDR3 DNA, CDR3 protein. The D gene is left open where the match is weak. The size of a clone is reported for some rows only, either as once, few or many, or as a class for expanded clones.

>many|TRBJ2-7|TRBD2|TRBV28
TGTGCCAGCTTGGGAGGGCCCTCCTACGAGCAGTACTTC
CASLGGPSYEQYF
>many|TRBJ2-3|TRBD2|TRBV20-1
TGCAGTCCTTCGCTCGGACTAGCGGGAATCCTTTCCCCAGATACGCAGTATTTT
CSPSLGLAGILSPDTQYF
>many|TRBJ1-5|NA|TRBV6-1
TGTGCCAGCAGGTTAACCCAGCCCCAGCATTTT
CASRLTQPQHF
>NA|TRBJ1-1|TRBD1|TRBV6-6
TGTGCCGGCAGTTACCCCAGGGACAGGGGATTGAACACTGAAGCTTTCTTT
CAGSYPRDRGLNTEAFF
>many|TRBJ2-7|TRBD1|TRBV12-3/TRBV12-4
TGTGCCAGCAGTTTTAGACAGGGGGCCTCCTACGAGCAGTACTTC
CASSFRQGASYEQYF
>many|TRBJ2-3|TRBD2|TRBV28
TGTGCCAGCAGTCCGGGGGGCGGGAGGTCCGATACGCAGTATTTT
CASSPGGGRSDTQYF
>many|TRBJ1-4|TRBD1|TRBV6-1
TGTGCCAGCAGTTTACTCAGACCGGGACAGGGAGGCGAAAAACTGTTTTTT
CASSLLRPGQGGEKLFF
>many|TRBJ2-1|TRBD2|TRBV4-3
TGCGCCAGCAGCCAAGATGTCGTGACTAGCAGCTACAATGAGCAGTTCTTC
CASSQDVVTSSYNEQFF
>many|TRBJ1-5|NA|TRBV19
TGTGCCAGTAGTATCGGTCAGCCCCAGCATTTT
CASSIGQPQHF
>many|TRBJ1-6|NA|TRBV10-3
TGTGCCATCAGGGGACTGATGAGTTCACCCCTCCACTTT
CAIRGLMSSPLHF
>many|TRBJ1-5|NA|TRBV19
TGTGCCAGTAGTCCGACAGTTTGGCAGCCCCAGCATTTT
CASSPTVWQPQHF
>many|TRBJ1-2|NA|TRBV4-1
TGCGCCAGCAGCCAAGATCACCGGGGTCCAGGCTACACCTTC
CASSQDHRGPGYTF
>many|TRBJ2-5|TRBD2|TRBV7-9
TGTGCCAGCAGCTTAGGGCTAGCGGGAGACCAAGAGACCCAGTACTTC
CASSLGLAGDQETQYF
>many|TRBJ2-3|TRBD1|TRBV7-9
TGTGCCAGCAGCCCATTCTGGACAGGGGGCACAGATACGCAGTATTTT
CASSPFWTGGTDTQYF
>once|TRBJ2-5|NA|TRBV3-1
TGTGCCAGCAGCCAAGGTTCGGCAGTGCAAGATACCCAGTACTTC
CASSQGSAVQDTQYF
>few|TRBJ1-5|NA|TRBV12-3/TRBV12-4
TGTGCCAGCAGCACAGCCGGGTATCAGCCCCAGCATTTT
CASSTAGYQPQHF
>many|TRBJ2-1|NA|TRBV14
TGTGCCAGCAGCCAACCGCATCGCGGGACCAGCGGGCTCTCCTACAATGAGCAGTTCTTC
CASSQPHRGTSGLSYNEQFF
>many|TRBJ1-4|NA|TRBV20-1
TGCAGTGCTAGTCGACCGTCAGGGATGACTAATGAAAAACTGTTTTTT
CSASRPSGMTNEKLFF
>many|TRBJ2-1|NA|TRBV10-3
TGTGCCATCAGTGCGGCTAGCGTTTACAATGAGCAGTTCTTC
CAISAASVYNEQFF
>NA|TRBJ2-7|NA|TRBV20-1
TGCAGTGCTCGTGGGACGGGGGGCTGCTACGAGCAGTACTTC
CSARGTGGCYEQYF
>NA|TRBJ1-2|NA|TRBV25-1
TGTGCCCGCCGTGCCTCTGCGCTCTCTGGCTCCCCCTTC
CARRASALSGSPF
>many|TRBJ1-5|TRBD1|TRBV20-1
TGCAGTGCTCGGACAGGTGGGACGGGTCAGCCCCAGCATTTT
CSARTGGTGQPQHF
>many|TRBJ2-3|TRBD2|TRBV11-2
TGTGCCAGCAGCGCGACTAGCGTAGCGTATACAGATACGCAGTATTTT
CASSATSVAYTDTQYF